This T cell receptor beta chain was recorded in a study of technical replicates of blood from a handful of donors. Method: immunoSEQ multiplex PCR; TCRdb's copy keeps in-frame clones and lacks some. The data show roughly 79,000 clones, with 85% to 95% seen just once and around 0.43% held by the top ten. With 4 bases removed from V and 4 bases from J, the gap between germline ends came to 10 bases. Germline lookup yields CDR1 SNHLY and CDR2 FYNNEI. This CDR3 is built from 13 residues. The specimen sequenced was T cells isolated from PBMCs. This clonotype was obtained from a human donor in good health. This chain joins TRBV2 and TRBJ2-5, with a possible D match to TRBD2 (7 bases). The CDR3 reads CASSVRGGETQYF. CDR3 DNA: TGTGCCAGCAGTGTAAGGGGGGGAGAGACCCAGTACTTC.